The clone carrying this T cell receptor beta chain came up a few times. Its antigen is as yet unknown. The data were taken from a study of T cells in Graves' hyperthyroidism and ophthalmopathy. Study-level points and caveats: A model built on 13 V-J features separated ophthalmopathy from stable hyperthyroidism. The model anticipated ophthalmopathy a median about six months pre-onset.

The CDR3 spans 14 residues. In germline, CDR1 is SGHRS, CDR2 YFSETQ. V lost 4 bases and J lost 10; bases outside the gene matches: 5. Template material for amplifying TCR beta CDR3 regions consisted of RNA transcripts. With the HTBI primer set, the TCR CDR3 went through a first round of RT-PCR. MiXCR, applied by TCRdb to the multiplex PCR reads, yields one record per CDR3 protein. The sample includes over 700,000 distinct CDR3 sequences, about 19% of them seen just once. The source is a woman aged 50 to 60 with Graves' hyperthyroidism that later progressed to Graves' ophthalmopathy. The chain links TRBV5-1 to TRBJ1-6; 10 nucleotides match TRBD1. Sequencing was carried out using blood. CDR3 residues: CASSETGGRSPLHF. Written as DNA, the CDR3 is TGCGCCAGCAGCGAGACAGGGGGCCGATCACCCCTCCACTTT.